The 25 T cell receptor beta chains listed next were all sequenced from one sample in a study of cytomegalovirus exposure and HLA in healthy donors. The PCR was carried out with 60 Vbeta primers and 13 Jbeta primers. TCRdb's copy holds only in-frame clones and misses some; the assay was immunoSEQ multiplex PCR. The repertoire has around 78,000 clones, roughly 80% of them found once; the top ten carry 1.1%. Sequencing was done on a sample of PBMCs. Receptors originate from a male donor in good health and CMV-seronegative.

The rearrangement uses TRBV5-1 and TRBJ2-3; 10 nucleotides match TRBD2. J gave up 3 bases and V 1 base, and 5 bases lay outside the gene matches. Per germline, CDR1 SGHRS and CDR2 YFSETQ. The length of the CDR3 is 16 residues. For the CDR3, the DNA is TGCGCCAGCAGCTTGCAACCTAGCGGGGGAACAGATACGCAGTATTTT. It translates to CASSLQPSGGTDTQYF. The entire variable domain, with the rest obtained from reference TRBV5-1 and TRBJ2-3, is as follows: KAGVTQTPRYLIKTRGQQVTLSCSPISGHRSVSWYQQTPGQGLQFLFEYFSETQRNKGNFPGRFSGRQFSNSRSEMNVSTLELGDSALYLCASSLQPSGGTDTQYFGPGTRLTVL.

The chain carries TRBV2 and TRBJ1-1, with D maybe TRBD1 (5 bases). V shed 2 bases and J shed 11 bases, with 15 bases lying between them. CDR1 is SNHLY, CDR2 FYNNEI, per germline. The CDR3 totals 13 residues. The CDR3 loop reads CASSEFGGTAAFF. CDR3 DNA: TGTGCCAGCAGTGAATTCGGGGGGACTGCGGCTTTCTTT. Complete variable domain (other parts from reference TRBV2 and TRBJ1-1): EPEVTQTPSHQVTQMGQEVILRCVPISNHLYFYWYRQILGQKVEFLVSFYNNEISEKSEIFDDQFSVERPDGSNFTLKIRSTKLEDSAMYFCASSEFGGTAAFFGQGTRLTVV.

The chain combines TRBV2 with TRBJ2-7; D is possibly TRBD2 (6 bases). Germline CDR1 is SNHLY and CDR2 is FYNNEI. The CDR3 totals 13 residues. V was clipped by 7 bases and J by 4 bases, with 14 bases between them. The CDR3 reads CASKAGIRYEQYF. In nucleotides, the CDR3 is TGTGCCAGCAAGGCGGGAATAAGGTACGAGCAGTACTTC.

The chain couples TRBV18 to TRBJ1-2; TRBD1 aligns across 10 bases. The ends lost 6 bases at V and 4 bases at J; junction bases unmatched: 11. The CDR3 is made up of 16 amino acids. Germline-derived CDR1 and CDR2 are KGHSH and LQKENI. The CDR3 region has the DNA TGTGCCAGCTCCCTCGGGACAGGGGCTTCTAGCTATGGCTACACCTTC. Translating it yields CASSLGTGASSYGYTF.

The CDR3 region is CASRKDRIYNEQFF. CDR3 in DNA: TGTGCCAGCAGGAAAGACAGGATATACAATGAGCAGTTCTTC. This chain joins TRBV6-6 and TRBJ2-1; weak D call: TRBD1 (6 bases). Germline V lookup: CDR1 MNHNY, CDR2 SVGAGI (reference sequence). There are 14 residues in the CDR3. Trimming shortened V by 6 bases and J by 4 bases, and 13 bases separated the two germline ends.

This clone occurred a few times. The chain has TRBV18 and TRBJ2-5; 9 nucleotides match TRBD1. The germline V gene has CDR1 KGHSH and CDR2 LQKENI. CDR3 length: 15 amino acids. J was trimmed by 0 bases and V by 8 bases; bases with no gene match: 7. The CDR3 spells CASTRDRAYQETQYF. CDR3 nucleotide sequence: TGTGCCAGCACCCGGGACAGGGCGTACCAAGAGACCCAGTACTTC. The variable domain in full, with the rest retrieved from reference TRBV18 and TRBJ2-5, is NAGVMQNPRHLVRRRGQEARLRCSPMKGHSHVYWYRQLPEEGLKFMVYLQKENIIDESGMPKERFSAEFPKEGPSILRIQQVVRGDSAAYFCASTRDRAYQETQYFGPGTRLLVL.

Only one count was recorded for this clone. The gene calls are TRBV27 and TRBJ2-1; 10 bases match TRBD1. Unmatched junction bases numbered 11, after V lost 5 bases and J lost 7 bases. CDR3 length equals 16 residues. Germline V gene data show CDR1 as MNHEY and CDR2 as SMNVEV (reference sequence). The CDR3 spells CASSDRDRGSHNEQFF. The CDR3 region has the DNA TGTGCCAGCAGTGACCGGGACAGGGGTTCACATAATGAGCAGTTCTTC.

This chain uses TRBV2 with TRBJ2-5; a possible D gene is TRBD2 (6 bases). V was trimmed by 3 bases and J by 3 bases, leaving 8 bases between them. Germline-derived CDR1 and CDR2 are SNHLY and FYNNEI. The CDR3 has 13 amino acids. CDR3 loop: CASSDWGEETQYF. Here the CDR3 DNA reads TGTGCCAGCAGTGACTGGGGGGAAGAGACCCAGTACTTC.

The chain combines TRBV11-3 with TRBJ2-7; 7 bases agree with TRBD1. The V gene end was trimmed by 5 bases and the J gene end by 2 bases; junction bases not matched to a gene: 6. The CDR3 is made up of 14 amino acids. Germline loops: CDR1 SGHNT, CDR2 YENEEA. In nucleotides, the CDR3 is TGTGCCAGCAGCAAGGGGGACAGCGCCTACGAGCAGTACTTC. Protein: CASSKGDSAYEQYF.

Only a few counts were recorded for this clone. This chain connects TRBV5-4 to TRBJ2-2; 10 positions match TRBD1. The V gene's germline CDR1 is SGHNT and CDR2 YYREEE (reference sequence). V trimming: 1 base; J trimming: 6 bases; junction bases outside the gene matches: 3. This CDR3 spans 15 amino acids. The CDR3 protein is CASSLWTGGAGELFF. The CDR3 DNA reads TGTGCCAGCAGCTTGTGGACAGGGGGGGCCGGGGAGCTGTTTTTT.

V gene TRBV27 combines with J gene TRBJ1-4, with D perhaps TRBD1 (5 bases). In germline, CDR1 is MNHEY, CDR2 SMNVEV (reference sequence). The V end was cut by 3 bases, the J end by 4 bases, with 9 bases between. CDR3 length: 14 amino acids. The CDR3 sequence: CASSFRGSNEKLFF. The CDR3 DNA reads TGTGCCAGCAGTTTTAGGGGAAGTAATGAAAAACTGTTTTTT. Together with reference TRBV27 and TRBJ1-4, the CDR3 gives the full variable domain: EAQVTQNPRYLITVTGKKLTVTCSQNMNHEYMSWYRQDPGLGLRQIYYSMNVEVTDKGDVPEGYKVSRKEKRNFPLILESPSPNQTSLYFCASSFRGSNEKLFFGSGTQLSVL.

V is TRBV7-7 and J is TRBJ2-5; 8 bases agree with TRBD1. The germline CDR1 and CDR2 sequences are SSHAT and FNYEAQ (reference sequence). Trimming removed 5 bases from V and 5 bases from J; junction bases left unmatched: 4. CDR3 size: 13 residues. The CDR3 sequence: CASSPGQGETQYF. The CDR3 DNA follows: TGTGCCAGCAGCCCTGGACAGGGCGAGACCCAGTACTTC.

The chain carries TRBV2 and TRBJ2-7, with 9 bases that match TRBD1. This CDR3 comprises 15 residues. From germline, CDR1 is SNHLY and CDR2 FYNNEI. V lost 5 bases and J lost 2; bases outside the gene matches: 7. CDR3 sequence: CASSPGQGMTYEQYF. DNA of the CDR3: TGTGCCAGCAGTCCGGGACAGGGTATGACCTACGAGCAGTACTTC.

Points on this clone: The germline gene is not matched at one end of the junction; a read error may be the cause. V is TRBV10-3 and J is TRBJ1-2; D call uncertain. CDR3 length: 13 amino acids. Germline-derived CDR1 and CDR2 are ENHRY and SYGVKD. For the CDR3, the DNA is TGTGCCATCAGCCCCGAGGAAGGCTATGGCTACCCCTTC. Amino acids: CAISPEEGYGYPF.

This sequence joins TRBV10-3 and TRBJ2-7; 7 bases agree with TRBD1. This CDR3 comprises 15 residues. V lost 6 bases to trimming and J lost 0 bases; unmatched junction nucleotides: 8. Germline V gene sequence: CDR1 ENHRY, CDR2 SYGVKD. The CDR3 is CAISPVGQTSYEQYF. The CDR3 bases are TGTGCCATCAGCCCCGTGGGACAGACCTCCTACGAGCAGTACTTC.

The chain carries TRBV6-5 and TRBJ2-5; TRBD1 agrees at 10 bases. Germline V lookup: CDR1 MNHEY, CDR2 SVGAGI. The V segment lost 0 bases and the J segment 4 bases; nucleotides outside the gene matches: 5. The CDR3 covers 16 residues. CDR3 in DNA: TGTGCCAGCAGTTACTCCGGGACAGGGGAGGGAGAGACCCAGTACTTC. As protein: CASSYSGTGEGETQYF.

The chain carries TRBV6-4 and TRBJ2-7; no definite D call. The CDR3 is 13 amino acids. The V gene's germline CDR1 is MRHNA and CDR2 SNTAGT. V was clipped by 0 bases and J by 6 bases, with 9 bases between them. CDR3 protein: CASSDSDSSEQYF. The CDR3 bases are TGTGCCAGCAGTGACTCAGATAGTAGCGAGCAGTACTTC.

The chain employs TRBV4-3 and TRBJ1-1; 8 bases fit TRBD1. This CDR3 is built from 15 residues. CDR1 is LGHNA and CDR2 is YSLEER in the germline V gene. V was clipped by 2 bases and J by 2 bases; unmatched bases: 4. Here the CDR3 reads CASSQNRGRNTEAFF. DNA for the CDR3: TGCGCCAGCAGCCAAAACAGGGGGAGAAACACTGAAGCTTTCTTT.

This clone was counted once. The gene calls are TRBV7-9 and TRBJ2-1; TRBD2 matches 16 bases. Germline values: CDR1 SEHNR, CDR2 FQNEAQ (reference sequence). The CDR3 is 16 residues long. V trimming: 5 bases; J trimming: 7 bases; junction bases outside the gene matches: 5. CDR3 coding DNA: TGTGCCAGCAGCCCCGGGACTAGCGGGAGGGATAATGAGCAGTTCTTC. Protein product: CASSPGTSGRDNEQFF.

CDR3 protein: CASSQAWAGEKLFF. Written as DNA, the CDR3 is TGCGCCAGCAGCCAGGCGTGGGCGGGAGAAAAACTGTTTTTT. The chain carries TRBV4-3 and TRBJ1-4; no reliable D call. Germline-derived CDR1 and CDR2 are LGHNA and YSLEER. The CDR3 spans 14 residues. V was cut by 3 bases and J by 8 bases, with 13 bases left in between.

The chain employs TRBV5-6 and TRBJ2-3; D might be TRBD2 (6 bases). V was trimmed by 7 bases and J by 6 bases, leaving 21 bases between them. This CDR3 is built from 15 residues. In germline, CDR1 is SGHDT, CDR2 YYEEEE. CDR3 sequence reads: CASATSRGASDTQYF. The DNA for the CDR3 is TGTGCCAGCGCCACCAGTCGCGGGGCGTCGGATACGCAGTATTTT.

Turning to this clone: A junction boundary mismatches the germline segment, possibly from a read error. The chain links TRBV7-2 to TRBJ1-1; D is possibly TRBD1 (5 bases). Germline values: CDR1 SGHTA, CDR2 FQGNSA. The CDR3 has 16 residues. Written as DNA, the CDR3 is TGTGCCACTAAACGGGAGTCCAGGGTGATGAACCCTGAAGCTTTCTTT. Translation: CATKRESRVMNPEAFF.

CDR3 region: CASSVRGSNEQFF. CDR3 coding DNA: TGTGCCAGCAGTGTCCGGGGTTCGAATGAGCAGTTCTTC. The chain has TRBV2 and TRBJ2-1, with D perhaps TRBD2 (5 bases). The germline gives CDR1 SNHLY, CDR2 FYNNEI. There are 13 residues in the CDR3. V dropped 4 bases and J dropped 7 bases, with 11 bases sitting between them.

The V and J genes are TRBV4-2 and TRBJ2-5; TRBD2 aligns across 11 bases. Germline CDR1 reads LGHNA; CDR2 reads YNFKEQ. The V and J ends lost 3 bases and 0 bases, in that order; junction bases with no gene match: 15. CDR3 length equals 20 residues. In DNA form, the CDR3 reads TGTGCCAGCAGCCAGGGCCTCGGGCTAGCGGGGGGCCACAACCAAGAGACCCAGTACTTC. It is translated as CASSQGLGLAGGHNQETQYF.

The chain is built from TRBV2 and TRBJ2-5; maybe TRBD2 (5 bases). CDR3 size: 15 residues. CDR1 and CDR2 (germline): SNHLY, FYNNEI. V gave up 5 bases and J gave up 0 bases, with 13 bases separating them. The CDR3 is CASSLNSGNQETQYF. CDR3 nucleotides: TGTGCCAGCAGTCTGAACAGCGGCAACCAAGAGACCCAGTACTTC. Filled out from reference TRBV2 and TRBJ2-5, the complete variable domain reads EPEVTQTPSHQVTQMGQEVILRCVPISNHLYFYWYRQILGQKVEFLVSFYNNEISEKSEIFDDQFSVERPDGSNFTLKIRSTKLEDSAMYFCASSLNSGNQETQYFGPGTRLLVL.